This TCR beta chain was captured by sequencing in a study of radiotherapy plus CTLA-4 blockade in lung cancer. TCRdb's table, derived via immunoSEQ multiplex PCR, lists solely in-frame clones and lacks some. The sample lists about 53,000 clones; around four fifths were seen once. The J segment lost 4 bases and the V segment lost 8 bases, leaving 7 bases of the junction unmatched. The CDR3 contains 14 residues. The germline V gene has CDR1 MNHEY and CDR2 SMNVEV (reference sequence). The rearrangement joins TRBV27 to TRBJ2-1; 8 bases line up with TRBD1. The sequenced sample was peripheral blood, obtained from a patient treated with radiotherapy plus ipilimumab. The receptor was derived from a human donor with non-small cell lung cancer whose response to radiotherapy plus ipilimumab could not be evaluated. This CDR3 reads CASGAQGEYNEQFF. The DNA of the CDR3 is TGTGCCAGCGGGGCACAGGGGGAGTACAATGAGCAGTTCTTC.